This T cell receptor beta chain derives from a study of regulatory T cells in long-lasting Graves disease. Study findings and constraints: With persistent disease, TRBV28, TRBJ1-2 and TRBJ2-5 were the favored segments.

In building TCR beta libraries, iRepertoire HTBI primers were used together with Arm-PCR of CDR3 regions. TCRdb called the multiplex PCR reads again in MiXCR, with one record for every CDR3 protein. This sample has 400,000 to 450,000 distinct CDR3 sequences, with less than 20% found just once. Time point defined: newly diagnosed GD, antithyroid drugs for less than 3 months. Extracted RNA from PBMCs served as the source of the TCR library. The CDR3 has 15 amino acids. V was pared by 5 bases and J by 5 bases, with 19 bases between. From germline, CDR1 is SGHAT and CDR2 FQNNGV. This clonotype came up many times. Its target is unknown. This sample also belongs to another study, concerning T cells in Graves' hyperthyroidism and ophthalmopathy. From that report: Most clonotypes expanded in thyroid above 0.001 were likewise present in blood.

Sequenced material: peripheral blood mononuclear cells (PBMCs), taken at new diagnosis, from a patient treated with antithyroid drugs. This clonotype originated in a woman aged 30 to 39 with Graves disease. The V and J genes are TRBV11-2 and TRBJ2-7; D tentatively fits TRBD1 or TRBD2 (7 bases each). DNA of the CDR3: TGTGCCAGCAGCCTCCCAGGGGGGGGGAGGGACGAGCAGTACTTC. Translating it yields CASSLPGGGRDEQYF.